A selection of T cell receptor beta chains follows, all from one sample in a study of PD-1 blockade in classical Hodgkin lymphoma. Clones were sequenced by immunoSEQ multiplex PCR, and TCRdb holds only the in-frame ones, with some missing. The repertoire holds some 20,000 clones, around 90% seen once, with roughly 4.7% in the top ten. Source: CD8+ T cells from blood, taken before the fourth cycle of nivolumab. These receptors were taken from a human donor with classical Hodgkin lymphoma. CDR3s include the opening cysteine and the closing phenylalanine or tryptophan. A D gene is named only where the DNA matches it firmly. A row's size may be missing; if present it is once, few, many or a size class.

clone_size: -; d_call: -; j_call: TRBJ2-3; v_call: TRBV13; cdr3_aa: CASTALADTQYF; cdr3_nt: TGTGCCAGCACCGCCTTGGCAGATACGCAGTATTTT
clone_size: -; d_call: -; j_call: TRBJ1-1; v_call: TRBV30; cdr3_aa: CAWSRPWDVSADTEAFF; cdr3_nt: TGTGCCTGGAGTCGACCCTGGGACGTCAGCGCGGACACTGAAGCTTTCTTT
clone_size: -; d_call: TRBD2; j_call: TRBJ2-1; v_call: TRBV11-3; cdr3_aa: CASSTWTSMGGNEQFF; cdr3_nt: TGTGCCAGCAGCACATGGACTAGCATGGGGGGAAATGAGCAGTTCTTC
clone_size: once; d_call: -; j_call: TRBJ1-2; v_call: TRBV2; cdr3_aa: CASLREGYGYTF; cdr3_nt: TGTGCCAGCCTCCGGGAAGGATATGGCTACACCTTC
clone_size: -; d_call: TRBD2; j_call: TRBJ2-3; v_call: TRBV9; cdr3_aa: CASSANVGGLAGGKLDTDTQYF; cdr3_nt: TGTGCCAGCAGCGCGAACGTAGGGGGATTAGCGGGAGGCAAACTCGACACAGATACGCAGTATTTT
clone_size: once; d_call: -; j_call: TRBJ1-1; v_call: TRBV11-3; cdr3_aa: CASSLHGRDGNTEAFF; cdr3_nt: TGTGCCAGCAGCTTACACGGCAGGGACGGTAACACTGAAGCTTTCTTT
clone_size: -; d_call: -; j_call: TRBJ1-1; v_call: TRBV2; cdr3_aa: CASSSQVEAFF; cdr3_nt: TGTGCCAGCAGCAGTCAGGTTGAAGCTTTCTTT
clone_size: -; d_call: TRBD2; j_call: TRBJ2-1; v_call: TRBV15; cdr3_aa: CATSSPPTSGSWGYNEQFF; cdr3_nt: TGTGCCACCAGCAGTCCCCCGACTAGCGGGAGTTGGGGCTACAATGAGCAGTTCTTC
clone_size: -; d_call: -; j_call: TRBJ1-1; v_call: TRBV15; cdr3_aa: CATSRPLQGSEAFF; cdr3_nt: TGTGCCACCAGCAGACCTCTCCAGGGCTCTGAAGCTTTCTTT
clone_size: -; d_call: -; j_call: TRBJ2-2; v_call: TRBV9; cdr3_aa: CASSVVGTGELFF; cdr3_nt: TGTGCCAGCAGCGTAGTGGGCACCGGGGAGCTGTTTTTT
clone_size: -; d_call: -; j_call: TRBJ2-7; v_call: TRBV9; cdr3_aa: CASSVVGGPRREQYF; cdr3_nt: TGTGCCAGCAGCGTAGTCGGGGGCCCCAGGCGCGAGCAGTACTTC
clone_size: -; d_call: -; j_call: TRBJ2-2; v_call: TRBV7-6; cdr3_aa: CASSFRAGELFF; cdr3_nt: TGTGCCAGCAGCTTTAGGGCCGGGGAGCTGTTTTTT
clone_size: -; d_call: TRBD2; j_call: TRBJ2-1; v_call: TRBV4-2; cdr3_aa: CASSQEVGLAAADSYNEQFF; cdr3_nt: TGTGCCAGCAGCCAAGAAGTCGGGCTAGCGGCAGCCGACTCCTACAATGAGCAGTTCTTC
clone_size: once; d_call: -; j_call: TRBJ2-7; v_call: TRBV29-1; cdr3_aa: CSVEAPGTTPTIEQYF; cdr3_nt: TGCAGCGTTGAAGCTCCGGGAACAACACCTACGATAGAGCAGTACTTC
clone_size: -; d_call: TRBD2; j_call: TRBJ2-1; v_call: TRBV5-5; cdr3_aa: CASSVESGTTINEQFF; cdr3_nt: TGTGCCAGCAGCGTGGAGTCCGGGACTACTATTAATGAGCAGTTCTTC
clone_size: -; d_call: TRBD1; j_call: TRBJ1-1; v_call: TRBV6-1; cdr3_aa: CASSEALRGRSNTEAFF; cdr3_nt: TGTGCCAGCAGTGAAGCGCTCAGGGGGCGGTCGAACACTGAAGCTTTCTTT
clone_size: -; d_call: -; j_call: TRBJ1-2; v_call: TRBV20-1; cdr3_aa: CSQNYGYTF; cdr3_nt: TGCAGTCAAAACTATGGCTACACCTTC
clone_size: -; d_call: -; j_call: TRBJ1-4; v_call: TRBV7-9; cdr3_aa: CASSLVGVEEKLFF; cdr3_nt: TGTGCCAGCAGCTTAGTGGGAGTGGAGGAAAAACTGTTTTTT
clone_size: -; d_call: -; j_call: TRBJ1-2; v_call: TRBV10-3; cdr3_aa: CAIENTERGYGYTF; cdr3_nt: TGTGCCATAGAAAACACGGAGAGAGGGTATGGCTACACCTTC
clone_size: -; d_call: TRBD1; j_call: TRBJ1-1; v_call: TRBV19; cdr3_aa: CASSLAPGQGAYTEAFF; cdr3_nt: TGTGCCAGTAGCCTCGCCCCGGGACAGGGGGCATACACTGAAGCTTTCTTT
clone_size: -; d_call: -; j_call: TRBJ2-1; v_call: TRBV13; cdr3_aa: CASRGDYESSYNEQFF; cdr3_nt: TGTGCCAGCAGGGGCGACTACGAAAGCTCCTACAATGAGCAGTTCTTC
clone_size: -; d_call: -; j_call: TRBJ2-7; v_call: TRBV10-2; cdr3_aa: CASLGSYEQYF; cdr3_nt: TGCGCCAGCCTCGGATCCTACGAGCAGTACTTC
clone_size: -; d_call: TRBD2; j_call: TRBJ2-1; v_call: TRBV11-3; cdr3_aa: CASSGGGSEQFF; cdr3_nt: TGTGCCAGCAGTGGCGGGGGTTCTGAGCAGTTCTTC
clone_size: -; d_call: -; j_call: TRBJ1-2; v_call: TRBV27; cdr3_aa: CASLGPLGRGSSYGYTF; cdr3_nt: TGTGCCAGTCTGGGCCCGTTGGGGAGAGGGTCTAGCTATGGCTACACCTTC
clone_size: -; d_call: TRBD1; j_call: TRBJ2-5; v_call: TRBV29-1; cdr3_aa: CSARDSEETQYF; cdr3_nt: TGCAGCGCCCGGGACAGCGAAGAGACCCAGTACTTC
clone_size: -; d_call: -; j_call: TRBJ1-2; v_call: TRBV7-7; cdr3_aa: CASSLWLGSAPDGGGMYGYTF; cdr3_nt: TGTGCCAGCAGCTTATGGTTAGGGTCGGCGCCTGATGGAGGAGGTATGTATGGCTACACCTTC
clone_size: -; d_call: TRBD2; j_call: TRBJ2-7; v_call: TRBV7-9; cdr3_aa: CASSLAVRLAGESYEQYF; cdr3_nt: TGTGCCAGCAGCTTAGCGGTCCGACTAGCGGGAGAGTCCTACGAGCAGTACTTC
clone_size: -; d_call: -; j_call: TRBJ2-2; v_call: TRBV6-5; cdr3_aa: CASSYGVNTGELFF; cdr3_nt: TGTGCCAGCAGTTACGGTGTGAACACCGGGGAGCTGTTTTTT
clone_size: -; d_call: -; j_call: TRBJ2-3; v_call: TRBV2; cdr3_aa: CAVPRAGPSTDTQYF; cdr3_nt: TGTGCCGTCCCTAGGGCGGGACCGAGCACAGATACGCAGTATTTT
clone_size: once; d_call: -; j_call: TRBJ2-2; v_call: TRBV5-4; cdr3_aa: CASSSPTGPHSTGELFF; cdr3_nt: TGTGCCAGCAGCTCCCCGACAGGCCCGCACTCCACCGGGGAGCTGTTTTTT
clone_size: once; d_call: -; j_call: TRBJ2-1; v_call: TRBV27; cdr3_aa: CASSLKEIRNNEQFF; cdr3_nt: TGTGCCAGCAGCCTTAAGGAAATCAGGAACAATGAGCAGTTCTTC
clone_size: -; d_call: -; j_call: TRBJ2-7; v_call: TRBV30; cdr3_aa: CAWQGLAATYEQYF; cdr3_nt: TGTGCCTGGCAGGGGCTAGCAGCGACCTACGAGCAGTACTTC
clone_size: -; d_call: -; j_call: TRBJ2-7; v_call: TRBV13; cdr3_aa: CASSLGRFGPEQYF; cdr3_nt: TGTGCCAGCAGCTTAGGCCGTTTCGGTCCCGAGCAGTACTTC
clone_size: -; d_call: TRBD1; j_call: TRBJ2-4; v_call: TRBV18; cdr3_aa: CASSPPADRDSKNIQYF; cdr3_nt: TGTGCCAGCTCACCACCAGCGGACAGGGACAGCAAAAACATTCAGTACTTC
clone_size: -; d_call: -; j_call: TRBJ1-2; v_call: TRBV19; cdr3_aa: CAIYPSKVGLF; cdr3_nt: TGTGCCATCTATCCGTCAAAAGTGGGCCTCTTC
clone_size: -; d_call: TRBD1; j_call: TRBJ2-1; v_call: TRBV28; cdr3_aa: CASSFNTGGYNEQFF; cdr3_nt: TGTGCCAGCAGTTTTAACACAGGGGGGTACAATGAGCAGTTCTTC
clone_size: -; d_call: -; j_call: TRBJ1-5; v_call: TRBV30; cdr3_aa: CAWSVVGGVGQPQHF; cdr3_nt: TGTGCCTGGAGTGTTGTAGGCGGGGTGGGACAGCCCCAGCATTTT
clone_size: -; d_call: TRBD1; j_call: TRBJ2-3; v_call: TRBV7-9; cdr3_aa: CASSTGQGLDTQYF; cdr3_nt: TGTGCCAGCAGCACTGGACAGGGTTTAGATACGCAGTATTTT
clone_size: -; d_call: TRBD1; j_call: TRBJ2-5; v_call: TRBV12-5; cdr3_aa: CASGLQGLGETQYF; cdr3_nt: TGTGCTAGTGGCCTACAGGGGTTGGGAGAGACCCAGTACTTC
clone_size: -; d_call: TRBD2; j_call: TRBJ2-1; v_call: TRBV2; cdr3_aa: CASRYTSGDYNEQFF; cdr3_nt: TGTGCCAGCAGGTATACTAGCGGGGATTACAATGAGCAGTTCTTC
clone_size: once; d_call: -; j_call: TRBJ2-1; v_call: TRBV7-9; cdr3_aa: CASSQAWTPPNEQFF; cdr3_nt: TGTGCCAGCAGCCAAGCCTGGACGCCCCCCAATGAGCAGTTCTTC
clone_size: -; d_call: -; j_call: TRBJ2-1; v_call: TRBV6-1; cdr3_aa: CASSEPGPSYNEQFF; cdr3_nt: TGTGCCAGCAGTGAACCGGGGCCCTCCTACAATGAGCAGTTCTTC
clone_size: -; d_call: -; j_call: TRBJ2-7; v_call: TRBV16; cdr3_aa: CASSQSSGTGFYEQYF; cdr3_nt: TGTGCCAGCAGCCAATCGAGCGGGACAGGATTCTACGAGCAGTACTTC
clone_size: -; d_call: -; j_call: TRBJ2-2; v_call: TRBV4-1; cdr3_aa: CASRQQGPLNTGELFF; cdr3_nt: TGCGCCAGCAGGCAACAGGGTCCTTTGAACACCGGGGAGCTGTTTTTT
clone_size: -; d_call: TRBD1; j_call: TRBJ2-2; v_call: TRBV4-2; cdr3_aa: CASSQVTGDTGELFF; cdr3_nt: TGTGCCAGCAGCCAAGTGACAGGGGACACCGGGGAGCTGTTTTTT
clone_size: -; d_call: TRBD2; j_call: TRBJ2-3; v_call: TRBV30; cdr3_aa: CAWSLAGGQDTQYF; cdr3_nt: TGTGCCTGGAGCCTAGCGGGAGGGCAAGATACGCAGTATTTT
clone_size: -; d_call: -; j_call: TRBJ2-7; v_call: TRBV7-9; cdr3_aa: CASSTQGREQYF; cdr3_nt: TGTGCCAGCAGCACCCAGGGACGCGAGCAGTACTTC
clone_size: -; d_call: -; j_call: TRBJ2-7; v_call: TRBV11-2; cdr3_aa: CASSLDTGGLSSYEQYF; cdr3_nt: TGTGCCAGCAGCTTAGATACCGGGGGTCTAAGCTCCTACGAGCAGTACTTC
clone_size: -; d_call: -; j_call: TRBJ1-2; v_call: TRBV6-5; cdr3_aa: CASSYSTTSPYGYTF; cdr3_nt: TGTGCCAGCAGTTACTCAACAACCAGCCCCTATGGCTACACCTTC